A selection of T cell receptor beta chains follows, all from one sample in a study of T cell responses to AZD1222 COVID-19 vaccine. TCRdb's table, derived via immunoSEQ multiplex PCR, lists solely in-frame clones and lacks some. The listing contains some 150,000 clones. Sequencing was carried out using peripheral blood. The receptor source for this set is an adult in good health. Each CDR3 is given with its conserved first and last residue. The order of the fields is D gene, V gene, J gene, CDR3 protein, CDR3 DNA. A D gene is named only where the DNA matches it firmly.

TRBD1	TRBV4-1	TRBJ2-2	CASSPQGAGVGELFF	TGCGCCAGCAGCCCCCAGGGGGCAGGGGTCGGGGAGCTGTTTTTT
NA	TRBV3-1/TRBV3-2	TRBJ1-1	CASSQGRRTEAFF	TGTGCCAGCAGCCAAGGGAGGCGCACTGAAGCTTTCTTT
NA	TRBV5-4	TRBJ1-6	CAITTGPRDSPLHF	TGTGCCATCACAACCGGGCCGAGGGATTCACCCCTCCACTTT
NA	TRBV9	TRBJ1-2	CASSVGQETIYGYTF	TGTGCCAGCAGCGTAGGACAGGAGACAATCTATGGCTACACCTTC
NA	TRBV12-1	TRBJ1-2	CASSFEGGRGYTF	TGTGCCAGCAGCTTTGAAGGGGGGCGCGGCTACACCTTC
TRBD2	TRBV3-1/TRBV3-2	TRBJ2-5	CASSQRLANIEETQYF	TGTGCCAGCAGCCAGCGACTAGCAAACATCGAAGAGACCCAGTACTTC
NA	TRBV4-1	TRBJ2-7	CASSQDAPLYEQYF	TGCGCCAGCAGCCAAGATGCGCCTCTCTACGAGCAGTACTTC
NA	TRBV11-3	TRBJ2-5	CASSLVAGVGETQYF	TGTGCCAGCAGCTTAGTTGCGGGCGTCGGCGAGACCCAGTACTTC
NA	TRBV5-1	TRBJ2-7	CASSRTTSGYEQYF	TGCGCCAGCAGCAGGACTACCTCGGGTTACGAGCAGTACTTC
NA	TRBV12-5	TRBJ2-1	CASGLDEGQQFF	TGTGCTAGTGGTTTGGACGAGGGACAGCAGTTCTTC
NA	TRBV19	TRBJ1-4	CASSKAIGTGLATNEKLFF	TGTGCCAGTAGTAAGGCAATCGGGACGGGACTAGCAACTAATGAAAAACTGTTTTTT
TRBD1	TRBV4-1	TRBJ1-4	CASSQGTGILEKLFF	TGCGCCAGCAGCCAAGGGACAGGGATTTTAGAAAAACTGTTTTTT
NA	TRBV3-1/TRBV3-2	TRBJ2-7	CASSRGNYEQYF	TGTGCCAGCAGCCGGGGGAACTACGAGCAGTACTTC
NA	TRBV10-2	TRBJ1-2	CASSETGRGGGYTF	TGCGCCAGCAGTGAGACAGGCCGAGGGGGAGGCTACACCTTC
NA	TRBV3-1/TRBV3-2	TRBJ2-5	CASSQDGGRGILLRETQYF	TGTGCCAGCAGCCAAGATGGGGGCAGGGGAATCTTATTACGAGAGACCCAGTACTTC
NA	TRBV21-1	TRBJ2-7	CASSSRDRGPYEQYF	TGTGCCAGCAGCTCCAGGGACAGGGGGCCCTACGAGCAGTACTTC
NA	TRBV7-9	TRBJ2-5	CASSLGEGLRETQYF	TGTGCCAGCAGCTTAGGTGAGGGCCTACGAGAGACCCAGTACTTC
NA	TRBV30	TRBJ1-4	CAWRHGRQELFAANEKLFF	TGTGCCTGGAGGCATGGACGACAAGAACTTTTCGCAGCTAATGAAAAGCTGTTTTTT
TRBD2	TRBV9	TRBJ2-5	CASSVVASGGQETQYF	TGTGCCAGCAGCGTAGTGGCTAGCGGGGGGCAAGAGACCCAGTACTTC
NA	TRBV7-9	TRBJ1-5	CASSPPGYNQPQHF	TGTGCCAGCAGCCCTCCGGGGTACAATCAGCCCCAGCATTTT
NA	TRBV6-1	TRBJ1-1	CASSEVGGTEAFF	TGTGCCAGCAGTGAAGTGGGGGGGACTGAAGCTTTCTTT
NA	TRBV12-5	TRBJ2-5	CASGLTRSRQSGETQYF	TGTGCTAGTGGTTTAACCCGTTCTCGACAGAGCGGAGAGACCCAGTACTTC
NA	TRBV3-1/TRBV3-2	TRBJ2-1	CASSQDLGAYNEQFF	TGTGCCAGCAGCCAAGATCTTGGGGCCTACAATGAGCAGTTCTTC
NA	TRBV11-2	TRBJ2-3	CASSLEGSTQVLTSTDTQYF	TGTGCCAGCAGCTTAGAAGGATCTACGCAGGTACTCACTAGCACAGATACGCAGTATTTT
NA	TRBV7-6	TRBJ2-7	CASSLGPLGEQYF	TGTGCCAGCAGCCTCGGGCCCCTCGGTGAGCAGTACTTC
NA	TRBV5-1	TRBJ1-1	CASSSSPWANTEAFF	TGCGCCAGCAGCTCCTCCCCCTGGGCCAACACTGAAGCTTTCTTT
NA	TRBV5-1	TRBJ1-2	CASSLGTENYGYTF	TGCGCCAGCAGCTTGGGGACAGAGAACTATGGCTACACCTTC
NA	TRBV7-9	TRBJ2-2	CASSLSAANTGELFF	TGTGCCAGCAGCTTAAGTGCCGCGAACACCGGGGAGCTGTTTTTT
TRBD1	TRBV18	TRBJ1-1	CASSRNRGETEAFF	TGTGCCAGCTCTCGAAACAGGGGAGAAACTGAAGCTTTCTTT
NA	TRBV7-2	TRBJ2-5	CASSLDGSADGGNF	TGTGCCAGCAGCTTAGACGGCTCAGCGGACGGGGGAAACTTC
NA	TRBV29-1	TRBJ1-3	CSVGSSGTGNTIYF	TGCAGCGTTGGATCATCTGGGACTGGAAACACCATATATTTT
NA	TRBV4-1	TRBJ2-7	CASSPRQGSSYEQYF	TGCGCCAGCAGCCCCAGGCAGGGGAGCTCCTACGAGCAGTACTTC
NA	TRBV15	TRBJ2-3	CATSRERTTDTQYF	TGTGCCACCAGCAGAGAACGGACCACAGATACGCAGTATTTT
TRBD1	TRBV9	TRBJ2-3	CASSTGGVTDTQYF	TGTGCCAGCAGCACAGGGGGCGTGACAGATACGCAGTATTTT
NA	TRBV18	TRBJ2-7	CASSPGSDEQYF	TGTGCCAGCTCACCAGGGAGCGACGAGCAGTACTTC
NA	TRBV24-1	TRBJ2-3	CATSDFQDPRDTQYF	TGTGCCACCAGTGATTTTCAGGACCCCCGTGATACGCAGTATTTT
TRBD1	TRBV5-1	TRBJ1-4	CASSLGTGTVNEKLFF	TGCGCCAGCAGCTTGGGGACCGGGACAGTTAATGAAAAACTGTTTTTT
NA	TRBV6-5	TRBJ1-4	CASTRTLGNSEKLFF	TGTGCCAGCACCCGGACCCTAGGAAACAGCGAAAAACTGTTTTTT
NA	TRBV28	TRBJ1-2	CASSLSAGSFSGYTF	TGTGCCAGCAGTTTATCGGCAGGGTCATTTAGTGGCTACACCTTC
NA	TRBV18	TRBJ2-2	CASSPNANTGELFF	TGTGCCAGCTCACCAAACGCGAACACCGGGGAGCTGTTTTTT
NA	TRBV20-1	TRBJ2-5	CSASFAGRETQYF	TGCAGTGCTAGTTTCGCAGGGAGGGAGACCCAGTACTTC
NA	TRBV4-2	TRBJ2-1	CASNLGGGNNNEQFF	TGTGCCAGCAACCTAGGCGGGGGCAATAACAATGAGCAGTTCTTC